This T cell receptor (beta chain) is from a study of tumor-infiltrating lymphocytes in primary liver carcinoma (dated 2017 in TCRdb). Broadly, across the study: Between late 2015 and March 2016, five patients in China with histopathologically diagnosed primary liver carcinoma had their tumors surgically resected. The five patients, three men and two women aged 30 to 69 years, had hepatocellular carcinoma (four) or combined HCC and intrahepatic cholangiocarcinoma (one). The tumors of the five patients were staged as T1-T3 N0M0, with maximum diameters ranging from roughly 4 to 10 cm. Each sample produced roughly 3.5 to 8 million productive TCRbeta reads, and read depth showed no significant difference between tissue types. TCRbeta repertoire sequencing, expression microarrays and whole-exome sequencing were combined in the study across five regions of each liver tumor, with adjacent normal tissue and blood also included. A total of roughly 35 specimens from 5 patients went through TCRbeta repertoire sequencing, namely 25 tumor regions, 5 adjacent noncancerous liver tissues and 5 peripheral blood samples. Reproducibility between technical replicate repertoires was high, with correlation coefficients above 0.95 and mean shared-clone rates around 0.88.

RNA from unsorted whole blood was extracted with TRIzol reagent, and germline DNA was obtained with the DNeasy Blood & Tissue kit. At the time of sampling, the patients were treatment-naive and had chronic HBV infection. Before surgery, four milliliters of peripheral blood were collected into K2EDTA tubes. General conclusions and limits of the study: With just a few patients in the study, the authors point out that the findings should be validated in a larger study. The top 250 clones accounted for a significantly greater share of the repertoire in tumors than in blood (p = 0.039). Because the samples were bulk and unsorted, CD4+ and CD8+ T cell repertoires could not be compared. Pairs of tumor regions showed greater repertoire overlap (mean roughly 35%) than tumor-adjacent pairs (roughly 17%) or tumor-blood pairs (approximately 15%), which is consistent with antigen-driven expansion. Only the TCR beta chain was sequenced, which likely underestimates true repertoire diversity because unpaired alpha chains were not captured.

Relative to germline, V is missing 4 bases and J is missing 5 bases, with 3 bases of the junction outside any gene match. The CDR3, from cysteine to phenylalanine, totals 15 residues. Just CDR3 DNA is preserved here, 45 bases in frame from base 1. Based on the germline V gene, the CDR1 and CDR2 sequences are SGHVS and FQNEAQ. TCRbeta-specific cDNA was reverse-transcribed from 500 ng total RNA using a constant-region primer and ProtoScript II reverse transcriptase. Three nested multiplex PCR rounds, following a slightly modified ARM-PCR procedure, were used to build the TCRbeta libraries. Multiplex TRBV1-TRBV30 forward primers and a Cbeta reverse primer were used in the first two PCR rounds, each of which was run for 10 to 11 cycles. Sample barcodes and Illumina adapters were added in a final 25-cycle PCR with Deep VentR polymerase. Before sequencing, amplicons between 200 and 500 bp were purified from gel using a QIAquick gel extraction kit. An Illumina HiSeq 2500 was used to sequence the TCRbeta amplicons with 250-bp paired-end reads. The authors' analysis ran thus. Reads were quality-trimmed with Trimmomatic v0.33, and paired reads were merged with FLASH v1.2.11 to recover full CDR3 sequences. V, D and J germline segments were assigned to the rearranged TCRbeta sequences by MiGEC v1.2.1b. Clonotype statistics, along with Shannon-Wiener diversity indices, were calculated using VDJtools v1.0.0. Except for diversity analysis, only each sample's 250 most abundant clonotypes were used in subsequent analyses to reduce sampling bias. The raw public data were reprocessed by TCRdb itself: fastp quality trimming at Q25, MiXCR clonotype calling, in-frame beta chains only. Rows are combined by CDR3 protein, so each entry shows the most common genes and DNA. V and J calls and clone size were set by TCRdb, not the authors. The sample contains 310,000 or so distinct CDR3 sequences, approximately 54% of them found a single time. Over 15% of the sample rests with the top ten.

This clonotype was seen a handful of times. Its antigen target is currently unknown. Base qualities are not recorded, but no much larger clone differs from it by a single base. Specimen: peripheral blood. This chain joins TRBV7-8 to TRBJ2-2, with 11 junctional bases fitting TRBD1. The source is a young woman with primary liver carcinoma and hepatitis B virus infection. CDR3 sequence: CASSWDRGFTGELFF. The DNA is as follows: TGTGCCAGCAGCTGGGACAGGGGGTTTACCGGGGAGCTGTTTTTT.